What follows are 21 T cell receptor beta chains derived from one specimen sequenced in a study of T-cell reconstitution after alpha-beta-depleted transplantation in children (dated by TCRdb to 2016 to 2017). Library prep was done by PCR. These reads were obtained on an Illumina HiSeq 2500. TCR libraries were prepared with molecular barcoding, using unique molecular identifiers to normalize TCRbeta repertoire quantification. The public reads were quality trimmed at Q25 with fastp and then assembled into clones with MiXCR by TCRdb, keeping productive beta chains. A single entry per CDR3 protein holds the most common genes and DNA from its merged rows. This sample has hundreds of thousands of distinct CDR3 sequences in its table, and under 15% of those were observed once. Of the sample, more than 5.5% is held by the ten largest clones. The sequenced sample was PBMCs from the stem cell graft donor, obtained from the stem cell graft. These receptors all come from a human donor who donated a stem cell graft to a child with combined immunodeficiency.

This clonotype has a handful of counts. This chain uses TRBV6-1 with TRBJ2-7, with 7 bases aligning to TRBD1. There are 16 residues in the CDR3. Unmatched junction bases numbered 11, after V lost 4 bases and J lost 2 bases. Germline V gene lookup returns CDR1 MNHNS and CDR2 SASEGT. CDR3 in DNA: TGTGCCAGCAGTGGACCAACAGGGGCCCGTCCCTACGAGCAGTACTTC. Translation gives CASSGPTGARPYEQYF.

This clonotype was found a few times. As DNA, the CDR3 is TGTGCCAGCAGTTTAGCGGTGGCCCAGCCCCAGCATTTT. It encodes CASSLAVAQPQHF. This rearrangement joins TRBV12-3 or TRBV12-4 to TRBJ1-5, with D uncertain. There are 13 residues in the CDR3. V shed 0 bases and J shed 7 bases, with 7 bases lying between them.

This clonotype was recorded many times. The gene calls are TRBV25-1 and TRBJ1-3; D gene ambiguous. The V and J ends lost 7 bases and 2 bases respectively, with 9 bases between them. This CDR3 region has 13 residues. Germline-derived CDR1 and CDR2 are MGHDK and SYGVNS. The CDR3 here is CASKDGTGNTIYF. The CDR3 DNA sequence: TGTGCCAGCAAGGACGGGACTGGAAACACCATATATTTT. The variable domain in full, with the rest retrieved from reference TRBV25-1 and TRBJ1-3, is EADIYQTPRYLVIGTGKKITLECSQTMGHDKMYWYQQDPGMELHLIHYSYGVNSTEKGDLSSESTVSRIRTEHFPLTLESARPSHTSQYLCASKDGTGNTIYFGEGSWLTVV.

In this sample, this clonotype turned up a few times. The V call is TRBV12-3 or TRBV12-4, the J call TRBJ2-1; 10 bases fit TRBD2. The CDR3 has 18 amino acids. V dropped 4 bases and J dropped 0; count of bases not matched to a gene: 9. The CDR3 loop reads CASSSPQAGGPSYNEQFF. The CDR3 region has the DNA TGTGCCAGCAGTTCGCCCCAAGCGGGAGGGCCCTCCTACAATGAGCAGTTCTTC.

The sample holds many counts of this clonotype. In DNA, the CDR3 is TGTGCCAGCGGACCAGGGGGAAGGGTAGATGGCTACACCTTC. As protein: CASGPGGRVDGYTF. The chain has TRBV12-3 or TRBV12-4 and TRBJ1-2; 7 nucleotides align to TRBD1. CDR3 length: 14 residues. Trimming cost V 8 bases and J 6 bases; bases outside gene matches: 12.

There are many counts of this clonotype. V gene TRBV12-3 or TRBV12-4 combines with J gene TRBJ2-1; D is unresolved. Deletions cut 5 bases from V and 6 bases from J, with 8 bases between. The CDR3 is made up of 12 amino acids. The CDR3 region is CASSPGSNEQFF. The CDR3 DNA follows: TGTGCCAGCAGTCCTGGGTCCAATGAGCAGTTCTTC.

This clonotype was seen only a few times. The rearrangement uses TRBV13 and TRBJ2-1, with 8 nucleotides matching TRBD2. Germline CDR1 is PRHDT and CDR2 is FYEKMQ (reference sequence). With V trimmed by 4 bases and J by 1 base, 6 bases remained unmatched. This CDR3 is 16 amino acids long. The CDR3 loop reads CASSSKGLVSYNEQFF. CDR3 DNA: TGTGCCAGCAGCTCCAAGGGACTAGTTTCCTACAATGAGCAGTTCTTC.

This clonotype was picked up a small number of times. The rearrangement joins TRBV12-3 or TRBV12-4 to TRBJ1-1; D not certain. Trimming pared 0 bases from V and 2 bases from J, leaving 7 bases between. This CDR3 contains 14 residues. CDR3 in amino acids: CASSLARANTEAFF. The CDR3 DNA sequence: TGTGCCAGCAGTTTAGCCCGGGCCAACACTGAAGCTTTCTTT.

This clonotype was detected only a few times. V gene TRBV20-1 combines with J gene TRBJ2-1; 7 bases fit TRBD2. Germline values: CDR1 DFQATT, CDR2 SNEGSKA (reference sequence). Trimming cost V 6 bases and J 7 bases; bases outside gene matches: 15. This CDR3 has 15 residues. This CDR3 reads CSAPKAGQPGNEQFF. In DNA form, the CDR3 reads TGCAGTGCCCCGAAAGCGGGGCAGCCTGGGAATGAGCAGTTCTTC.

Only a few counts were recorded for this clonotype. V usage is TRBV2 and J usage is TRBJ1-2; 11 bases map to TRBD1. Trimming removed 6 bases from V and 4 bases from J; junction bases left unmatched: 4. Germline-derived CDR1 and CDR2 are SNHLY and FYNNEI. The CDR3 has 14 residues. CDR3: CASRGTGGFYGYTF. The CDR3 DNA is TGTGCCAGCAGGGGGACAGGGGGGTTCTATGGCTACACCTTC.

This clonotype was picked up many times. CDR3 sequence reads: CASSYSTTSDEQYF. The CDR3 nucleotides read TGTGCCAGCAGTTACTCGACGACTAGTGACGAGCAGTACTTC. The gene calls are TRBV6-2 or TRBV6-3 and TRBJ2-7; D may be TRBD2 (6 bases). Looked up from germline, CDR1 is MNHEY and CDR2 is SVGEGT. This CDR3 has 14 amino acids. V was cut by 0 bases and J by 5 bases, with 11 bases left in between.

The rearrangement links TRBV7-8 to TRBJ2-7; 8 positions match TRBD1. The junction had 8 bases not matched to a gene; V was cut back by 5 bases and J by 5 bases. This CDR3 spans 14 amino acids. Germline V lookup: CDR1 SGHVS, CDR2 FQNEAQ. The CDR3 region has the DNA TGTGCCAGCAGCCCCCGGGACAGGAGTCACGAGCAGTACTTC. Its protein is CASSPRDRSHEQYF.

V usage is TRBV6-2 or TRBV6-3 and J usage is TRBJ2-5; perhaps TRBD2 as D (6 bases). The CDR3 sequence is 17 residues long. V lost 0 bases and J lost 2, with 16 bases in between. Germline CDR1 MNHEY, CDR2 SVGEGT. The CDR3 region has the DNA TGTGCCAGCAGTTACTCGGGCAGGCCGGGGGATCAAGAGACCCAGTACTTC. It encodes CASSYSGRPGDQETQYF.

This clonotype was detected only once. This rearrangement joins TRBV15 to TRBJ2-5; the match to TRBD2 covers 7 bases. The CDR3 contains 18 residues. V trimming: 1 base; J trimming: 7 bases; junction bases outside the gene matches: 18. Germline V gene data show CDR1 as LNHNV and CDR2 as YYDKDF (reference sequence). The CDR3 protein is CATSRVYGRGGSGGTQYF. The DNA for the CDR3 is TGTGCCACCAGCAGAGTATACGGCCGGGGAGGGTCCGGTGGGACCCAGTACTTC. Variable domain in full (rest from reference TRBV15 and TRBJ2-5): DAMVIQNPRYQVTQFGKPVTLSCSQTLNHNVMYWYQQKSSQAPKLLFHYYDKDFNNEADTPDNFQSRRPNTSFCFLDIRSPGLGDTAMYLCATSRVYGRGGSGGTQYFGPGTRLLVL.

The table lists this clonotype with many counts. The chain carries TRBV11-2 and TRBJ2-7, with D perhaps TRBD1 (5 bases). The V gene lost 5 bases and the J gene lost 4 bases, with 9 bases spanning the gap. The CDR3 sequence is 12 residues long. Germline V lookup: CDR1 SGHAT, CDR2 FQNNGV. In DNA, the CDR3 is TGTGCCAGCAGCCACGACAGATACGAGCAGTACTTC. Its translation is CASSHDRYEQYF.

This chain joins TRBV5-6 and TRBJ2-1; D possibly uses TRBD1 or TRBD2 (5 bases each). The germline V gene encodes CDR1 SGHDT and CDR2 YYEEEE. The CDR3 sequence is 14 residues long. The V gene lost 6 bases and the J gene lost 0 bases, with 10 bases spanning the gap. As DNA, the CDR3 is TGTGCCAGCACCCCGGGGACCTCCTACAATGAGCAGTTCTTC. It codes for CASTPGTSYNEQFF.

This clonotype was detected only a few times. This sequence joins TRBV6-1 and TRBJ2-7; 7 bases are shared with TRBD1. Germline-derived CDR1 and CDR2 are MNHNS and SASEGT. The length of the CDR3 is 14 residues. J was trimmed by 3 bases and V by 7 bases; bases with no gene match: 9. DNA of the CDR3: TGTGCCAGCACTAGAGGGACAGAGGACTACGAGCAGTACTTC. Its protein is CASTRGTEDYEQYF.

This chain links TRBV7-3 with TRBJ2-5, with 9 bases lining up with TRBD1. The J segment lost 5 bases and the V segment lost 5 bases, leaving 3 bases of the junction unmatched. The CDR3 spans 13 residues. Germline loops: CDR1 SGHTA, CDR2 FQGTGA. The CDR3 nucleotides are TGTGCCAGCAGCCGGGGGACAGGGGAGACCCAGTACTTC. Translated, it gives CASSRGTGETQYF.

The chain employs TRBV12-3 or TRBV12-4 and TRBJ2-5; TRBD2 might be the D (6 bases). Trimming removed 8 bases from V and 3 bases from J, with 16 bases in between. There are 14 residues in the CDR3. The CDR3 DNA sequence: TGTGCCAGCCGGGGGTGGGGACGGGAAGAGACCCAGTACTTC. This codes for CASRGWGREETQYF.

The J gene is TRBJ2-1, the V gene TRBV4-2; 9 positions agree with TRBD1. J was trimmed by 4 bases and V by 2 bases; bases with no gene match: 15. CDR3 length: 19 amino acids. Germline CDR1 reads LGHNA; CDR2 reads YNFKEQ. As DNA, the CDR3 is TGTGCCAGCAGCCAAACCCCCGGGACAGGGACCTCATCTTACAATGAGCAGTTCTTC. Protein product: CASSQTPGTGTSSYNEQFF.

Only a few counts were recorded for this clonotype. The chain recombines TRBV5-1 with TRBJ1-1; D gene uncertain. CDR1 is SGHRS and CDR2 is YFSETQ in the germline V gene. The V gene lost 4 bases and the J gene lost 0 bases, with 7 bases spanning the gap. This CDR3 comprises 13 residues. CDR3 loop: CASSPYLNTEAFF. In DNA form, the CDR3 reads TGCGCCAGCAGCCCCTACCTGAACACTGAAGCTTTCTTT. The variable domain in full, with the rest retrieved from reference TRBV5-1 and TRBJ1-1, is KAGVTQTPRYLIKTRGQQVTLSCSPISGHRSVSWYQQTPGQGLQFLFEYFSETQRNKGNFPGRFSGRQFSNSRSEMNVSTLELGDSALYLCASSPYLNTEAFFGQGTRLTVV.